Listed below are T cell receptor beta chains from one sample, sequenced in a study of lymphopenia after photon versus proton radiotherapy. The table came from immunoSEQ multiplex PCR; TCRdb's copy has only in-frame clones and leaves some out. The data hold about 64,000 clones, with around 90% observed a single time. Here the sequenced sample was peripheral blood, taken from a patient treated with proton-based radiotherapy. The receptors derive from a man aged 80 or over with esophageal cancer. CDR3s include the opening cysteine and the closing phenylalanine or tryptophan. D genes are given only for firm matches. Clone sizes are given selectively: once, few, many, or a class where the clone is expanded.

j_call | v_call | d_call | clone_size | cdr3_nt | cdr3_aa
TRBJ2-7 | TRBV27 | - | - | TGTGCCAGCAGTGACACATACCGGGACTCCTCCGAGCAGTACTTC | CASSDTYRDSSEQYF
TRBJ2-7 | TRBV30 | - | - | TGTGCCTGGAGTGCGGGGGGCGGGTACGAGCAGTACTTC | CAWSAGGGYEQYF
TRBJ2-1 | TRBV7-2 | - | - | TGTGCCAGCAGCTTAGCAGCAAATGAGCAGTTCTTC | CASSLAANEQFF
TRBJ1-5 | TRBV28 | TRBD1 | - | TGTGCCAGCAGCGAATCCCAGGGGGCTGGTAATCAGCCCCAGCATTTT | CASSESQGAGNQPQHF
TRBJ2-3 | TRBV7-9 | - | - | TGTGCCAGCAGCTTCGGCTGGGACCTGGCCACAGATACGCAGTATTTT | CASSFGWDLATDTQYF
TRBJ1-1 | TRBV18 | - | once | TGTGCCAGCTCACCCCTCGGACCGAACACTGAAGCTTTCTTT | CASSPLGPNTEAFF
TRBJ1-1 | TRBV27 | - | - | TGTGCCAGCAGTTTATTGGCAGGATTGAAGGGCGAAGCTTTCTTT | CASSLLAGLKGEAFF
TRBJ1-4 | TRBV4-2 | TRBD1 | - | TGTGCCAGCAGCCAAGATTCGGGTCCGGGACAGGGGGCAACTAATGAAAAACTGTTTTTT | CASSQDSGPGQGATNEKLFF
TRBJ2-3 | TRBV2 | - | once | TGTGCCAGCAGTGGTATTTCTTTATACACAGATACGCAGTATTTT | CASSGISLYTDTQYF
TRBJ1-4 | TRBV14 | - | once | TGTGCCAGCAGCCAAGGAGGGGTACGAGAAAAACTGTTTTTT | CASSQGGVREKLFF
TRBJ1-2 | TRBV7-2 | - | - | TGTGCCAGCAGCAACCGAGAGAACAACTATGGCTACACCTTC | CASSNRENNYGYTF
TRBJ1-5 | TRBV7-8 | - | - | TGTGCCAGCAGCTTAGCGCGAACTCAGAGCAATCAGCCCCAGCATTTT | CASSLARTQSNQPQHF
TRBJ2-2 | TRBV5-8 | - | once | TGTGCCAGCAGCGTGGTGTGGGACACCGCGAACACCGGGGAGCTGTTTTTT | CASSVVWDTANTGELFF
TRBJ1-1 | TRBV18 | - | - | TGTGCCAGCTCACCTCAGGAGAACACTGAAGCTTTCTTT | CASSPQENTEAFF
TRBJ2-5 | TRBV7-9 | - | - | TGTGCCAGCAGCCTAGGAAAAATGATGCAGCGCCAAGAGACCCAGTACTTC | CASSLGKMMQRQETQYF
TRBJ2-1 | TRBV7-2 | TRBD2 | - | TGTGCCAGCAGCTTAGGCGGGAGATATGAGCAGTTCTTC | CASSLGGRYEQFF
TRBJ1-2 | TRBV2 | TRBD1 | - | TGTGCCAGCAGTGGGGTGGGACAGGGCTACGGCTACACCTTC | CASSGVGQGYGYTF
TRBJ2-1 | TRBV5-4 | TRBD2 | - | TGTGCCAGCAGCTATGCGGGAGCTCTCAGTGAGCAGTTCTTC | CASSYAGALSEQFF
TRBJ1-2 | TRBV7-3 | - | - | TGTGCCAGCAGCCCGCCGGGTCAAACGCTCTACACCTTC | CASSPPGQTLYTF
TRBJ2-7 | TRBV27 | - | - | TGTGCCAGCAGTATTAGGGGCTACGAGCAGTACTTC | CASSIRGYEQYF
TRBJ2-3 | TRBV7-2 | - | few | TGTGCCTGCAGCGGACGGGGCGCAGATACGCAGTATTTT | CACSGRGADTQYF
TRBJ2-5 | TRBV6-4 | TRBD2 | - | TGTGCCAGCGGAGATCGGACTAGCGGGGGAGGCCACCAAGAGACCCAGTACTTC | CASGDRTSGGGHQETQYF
TRBJ2-7 | TRBV5-1 | - | - | TGCGCCAGCAGCTTGGGGGGGCTCTACGAGCAGTACTTC | CASSLGGLYEQYF
TRBJ2-5 | TRBV10-3 | TRBD2 | - | TGTGCCATCACCACTAGGGGTGGGACTAGCGGGAGCCAAGAGACCCAGTACTTC | CAITTRGGTSGSQETQYF
TRBJ2-5 | TRBV5-4 | TRBD2 | - | TGTGCCAGCAGCCGTGGGACTAGCGCGTACCAAGAGACCCAGTACTTC | CASSRGTSAYQETQYF
TRBJ2-7 | TRBV15 | TRBD2 | - | TGTGCCACCAGCAGGGCGGGGGTCTCCTACGAGCAGTACTTC | CATSRAGVSYEQYF
TRBJ2-7 | TRBV29-1 | TRBD1 | - | TGCAGCGGATTGACAGGGAACTACGAGCAGTACTTC | CSGLTGNYEQYF
TRBJ2-5 | TRBV5-4 | TRBD1 | - | TGTGCCAGCAGACAGGGGTGGCAAGAGACCCAGTACTTC | CASRQGWQETQYF
TRBJ2-7 | TRBV6-5 | TRBD1 | - | TGTGCCAGCAGCGGACAGGGGGCTCGCGAGCAGTACTTC | CASSGQGAREQYF
TRBJ2-5 | TRBV18 | TRBD1 | - | TGTGCCAGCTCACGTCCGACAGGGGAAGAGACCCAGTACTTC | CASSRPTGEETQYF
TRBJ2-1 | TRBV25-1 | - | - | TGTGCCAGCAGTGAAGCTGGGTACAATGAGCAGTTCTTC | CASSEAGYNEQFF
TRBJ2-2 | TRBV4-1 | - | - | TGCGCCAGCAGCCTCCCTCCGGGACGTAGACTCACCGGGGAGCTGTTTTTT | CASSLPPGRRLTGELFF
TRBJ2-1 | TRBV4-1 | - | - | TGCGCCAGCAGCACCTACAATGAGCAGTTCTTC | CASSTYNEQFF